The 27 T cell receptor beta chains below were found in one sample sequenced in a study of T cell changes during pregnancy in multiple sclerosis. The protocol was immunoSEQ multiplex PCR, while the TCRdb copy is restricted to in-frame clones and leaves out a portion. The top ten hold 2.6% of the sample, which has roughly 75,000 clones, about 92% seen once. Sequencing used peripheral blood, obtained after pregnancy. The receptors come from a female donor in good health, enrolled as a control in a pregnancy study.

This chain uses TRBV13 with TRBJ1-4, with D perhaps matching TRBD1 (5 bases). The V gene's germline CDR1 is PRHDT and CDR2 FYEKMQ (reference sequence). Deletions cut 6 bases from V and 8 bases from J, with 16 bases between. This CDR3 region has 14 residues. This chain's CDR3 is CASRRGRVGEKLFF. CDR3 sequence (DNA): TGTGCCAGCAGAAGGGGCAGGGTGGGGGAAAAACTGTTTTTT.

The chain joins TRBV7-8 to TRBJ2-1; 11 nucleotides align to TRBD2. The germline V gene encodes CDR1 SGHVS and CDR2 FQNEAQ. Unmatched junction bases numbered 0, after V lost 4 bases and J lost 10 bases. This CDR3 is 12 amino acids long. CDR3 coding DNA: TGTGCCAGCAGCTCTAGCGGGAGGGAGCAGTTCTTC. Translation: CASSSSGREQFF.

V and J are TRBV4-1 and TRBJ1-1; weak D call: TRBD1 (5 bases). The germline gives CDR1 MGHRA, CDR2 YSYEKL. This CDR3 contains 13 residues. V lost 4 bases and J lost 8, with 14 bases in between. CDR3 amino acids: CASSRAGLREAFF. In nucleotides, the CDR3 is TGCGCCAGCAGCCGAGCGGGACTGCGCGAAGCTTTCTTT.

V is TRBV25-1 and J is TRBJ2-5; 8 nucleotides match TRBD1. This CDR3 contains 13 residues. The germline gives CDR1 MGHDK, CDR2 SYGVNS. The junction had 6 bases not matched to a gene; V was cut back by 6 bases and J by 6 bases. The CDR3 DNA sequence: TGTGCCAGCAGCTTACAGGGGGGTCAGACCCAGTACTTC. It codes for CASSLQGGQTQYF. The variable domain in full, completed from reference TRBV25-1 and TRBJ2-5, reads EADIYQTPRYLVIGTGKKITLECSQTMGHDKMYWYQQDPGMELHLIHYSYGVNSTEKGDLSSESTVSRIRTEHFPLTLESARPSHTSQYLCASSLQGGQTQYFGPGTRLLVL.

The chain combines TRBV5-6 with TRBJ1-2; possible D gene TRBD1, 6 bases. CDR3 length: 16 residues. Trimming took 5 bases from V and 1 from J, leaving 18 bases between them. Germline CDR1 SGHDT, CDR2 YYEEEE. The CDR3 DNA is TGTGCCAGCAGTAGGGGGAGGGGCGCGTATAACTATGGCTACACCTTC. Protein: CASSRGRGAYNYGYTF.

This chain connects TRBV30 to TRBJ1-1, with TRBD1 as a possible D gene (6 bases). The CDR3 spans 14 residues. Trimming cost V 4 bases and J 1 base, with 13 bases left between them. Germline lookup yields CDR1 GTSNPN and CDR2 SVGIG (reference sequence). The CDR3, as DNA: TGTGCCTGGAAGGGGGGGAATGCGAACACTGAAGCTTTCTTT. Its protein is CAWKGGNANTEAFF.

The rearrangement joins TRBV7-2 to TRBJ2-7; D possibly corresponds to TRBD2 (7 bases). The CDR3 is 13 amino acids. Germline assignment: CDR1 SGHTA and CDR2 FQGNSA. Trimming shortened V by 7 bases and J by 5 bases, and 15 bases separated the two germline ends. CDR3 DNA sequence: TGTGCCAGCAACTACAGGGCGGGGGACGAGCAGTACTTC. Protein sequence: CASNYRAGDEQYF.

Concerning this clone: The junction and the germline gene differ at one end; a read error may be behind it. V and J are TRBV28 and TRBJ2-3, with TRBD2 identical over 9 bases. Germline V CDR1 and CDR2: MDHEN, SYDVKM. The CDR3 totals 13 residues. CDR3 coding DNA: TGTGCCAGCAACGAGAGTAGCGGGAGATCCCGTTTTTTT. Translation gives CASNESSGRSRFF.

The chain has TRBV7-9 and TRBJ1-4, with D perhaps matching TRBD1 (6 bases). Germline values: CDR1 SEHNR, CDR2 FQNEAQ (reference sequence). The CDR3 runs to 15 residues. Trimming stripped 4 bases from V and 8 bases from J, with 17 bases between. The CDR3, as DNA: TGTGCCAGCAGCTCAAGTAGGGGGTGGACAGAAAAACTGTTTTTT. This sequence encodes CASSSSRGWTEKLFF.

The chain has TRBV7-3 and TRBJ1-1; D might be TRBD1 (6 bases). There are 14 residues in the CDR3. Germline V gives CDR1 SGHTA, CDR2 FQGTGA. Between the trimmed V and J ends, which lost 0 bases and 6 bases, there was a span of 11 bases. Here the CDR3 DNA reads TGTGCCAGCAGCTTAACGGGGGCTACATCTGAAGCTTTCTTT. Protein product: CASSLTGATSEAFF.

This rearrangement joins TRBV6-1 to TRBJ1-3; 7 positions match TRBD1. Germline V gene sequence: CDR1 MNHNS, CDR2 SASEGT. The trim removed 6 bases at V and 4 bases at J, leaving 9 bases unmatched. The CDR3 is 15 residues long. Here the CDR3 reads CASSEPRGTGNTIYF. CDR3 DNA sequence: TGTGCCAGCAGCGAGCCCAGGGGGACGGGAAACACCATATATTTT.

The sample holds one count of this clone. The V gene is TRBV29-1, the J gene TRBJ2-2; possibly TRBD1 for D (6 bases). The CDR3 consists of 13 residues. The germline V and J ends were trimmed by 6 bases and 6 bases, with 14 bases remaining between them. Germline V gene sequence: CDR1 SQVTM, CDR2 ANQGSEA. The CDR3 protein is CSVQGTAPGELFF. The CDR3, as DNA: TGCAGCGTCCAGGGGACCGCCCCCGGGGAGCTGTTTTTT.

The rearrangement joins TRBV9 to TRBJ1-3; D unresolved. Trimming removed 3 bases at V and 1 base at J, with 14 bases between. The germline V gene encodes CDR1 SGDLS and CDR2 YYNGEE. The CDR3 length is 16 residues. The CDR3: CASSALGMPSGNTIYF. In DNA, the CDR3 is TGTGCCAGCAGCGCCCTAGGAATGCCATCTGGAAACACCATATATTTT.

The chain links TRBV19 to TRBJ2-2; weak D call: TRBD1 (5 bases). The germline CDR1 and CDR2 sequences are LNHDA and SQIVND (reference sequence). This CDR3 has 14 amino acids. DNA of the CDR3: TGTGCAGGGGTGACGGAGCGTGTCACCGGGGAGCTGTTTTTT. It codes for CAGVTERVTGELFF.

This chain uses TRBV5-4 with TRBJ2-7; 9 positions match TRBD2. The ends lost 4 bases at V and 1 base at J; junction bases unmatched: 3. Germline V gene lookup returns CDR1 SGHNT and CDR2 YYREEE (reference sequence). CDR3 size: 14 residues. CDR3 sequence reads: CASSASGNSYEQYF. For the CDR3, the DNA is TGTGCCAGCAGCGCTAGCGGGAATTCCTACGAGCAGTACTTC.

The chain combines TRBV10-3 with TRBJ2-1; TRBD2 aligns across 10 bases. V lost 0 bases to trimming and J lost 3 bases; unmatched junction nucleotides: 2. The CDR3 is 16 residues long. Germline V gene lookup returns CDR1 ENHRY and CDR2 SYGVKD. The CDR3 DNA reads TGTGCCATCAGTGAGTCGCAGCGGGGGGGCTACAATGAGCAGTTCTTC. Amino acids: CAISESQRGGYNEQFF.

This sequence joins TRBV28 and TRBJ2-1; 11 bases line up with TRBD2. V shed 8 bases and J 7 bases; nucleotides not matched to a gene: 10. This CDR3 has 15 amino acids. The germline CDR1 and CDR2 sequences are MDHEN and SYDVKM. Here the CDR3 reads CASGNSGRASNEQFF. In DNA form, the CDR3 reads TGTGCCAGCGGGAATAGCGGGAGGGCCTCAAATGAGCAGTTCTTC.

This clone is a singleton in its sample. The CDR3 sequence is CASSPLKRTSGSMETQYF. In DNA form, the CDR3 reads TGTGCCAGCAGCCCGCTGAAACGTACTAGCGGGAGTATGGAGACCCAGTACTTC. This chain connects TRBV5-4 to TRBJ2-5; 11 bases are a match to TRBD2. J lost 5 bases, V lost 4 bases, and 16 bases had no gene match. The germline V gene has CDR1 SGHNT and CDR2 YYREEE (reference sequence). The CDR3 runs to 18 residues.

V gene TRBV19 combines with J gene TRBJ2-3, with TRBD2 identical over 8 bases. J was trimmed by 2 bases and V by 8 bases; bases with no gene match: 6. CDR3 length: 14 amino acids. Germline CDR1 is LNHDA and CDR2 is SQIVND (reference sequence). Here the CDR3 reads CASASGGSTDTQYF. The CDR3 nucleotides are TGTGCCAGTGCGAGCGGGGGATCCACAGATACGCAGTATTTT.

The genes are TRBV19 and TRBJ1-5; 7 bases line up with TRBD1. Germline values: CDR1 LNHDA, CDR2 SQIVND (reference sequence). The V segment lost 2 bases and the J segment 7 bases; nucleotides outside the gene matches: 20. The CDR3 covers 19 residues. The CDR3: CASSIRGQLVSTLRQPQHF. In DNA form, the CDR3 reads TGTGCCAGTAGTATACGGGGACAGCTAGTATCGACCCTCAGGCAGCCCCAGCATTTT.

The chain combines TRBV19 with TRBJ1-2; D gene uncertain. CDR3 size: 13 residues. V was trimmed by 6 bases and J by 4 bases, leaving 12 bases between them. The V gene's germline CDR1 is LNHDA and CDR2 SQIVND (reference sequence). The CDR3 DNA reads TGTGCCAGTAGCCTCGGGAAGTTCTATGGCTACACCTTC. Its translation is CASSLGKFYGYTF. The complete variable domain, with remaining parts taken from reference TRBV19 and TRBJ1-2, reads DGGITQSPKYLFRKEGQNVTLSCEQNLNHDAMYWYRQDPGQGLRLIYYSQIVNDFQKGDIAEGYSVSREKKESFPLTVTSAQKNPTAFYLCASSLGKFYGYTFGSGTRLTVV.

The chain has TRBV7-9 and TRBJ2-5; D perhaps matches TRBD2 (6 bases). The germline V gene has CDR1 SEHNR and CDR2 FQNEAQ (reference sequence). The V gene lost 4 bases and the J gene lost 4 bases, with 16 bases spanning the gap. This CDR3 comprises 15 residues. The CDR3 nucleotides are TGTGCCAGCAGCTCCCGACTAGGACCCGGAGAGACCCAGTACTTC. The encoded protein is CASSSRLGPGETQYF.

The chain carries TRBV9 and TRBJ2-3, with TRBD2 matching 7 bases. The CDR3 covers 13 residues. J lost 6 bases, V lost 4 bases, and 5 bases had no gene match. Germline-derived CDR1 and CDR2 are SGDLS and YYNGEE. CDR3 in amino acids: CASSPTSPDTQYF. The CDR3 DNA reads as TGTGCCAGCAGCCCGACTAGCCCCGATACGCAGTATTTT.

This clone was seen a single time. This chain links TRBV7-2 with TRBJ2-7; 9 positions match TRBD2. CDR1 is SGHTA and CDR2 is FQGNSA in the germline V gene. V shed 5 bases, J shed 2 bases, and the junction held 7 bases outside the gene matches. The CDR3 covers 15 residues. In DNA, the CDR3 is TGTGCCAGCAGCACGACTAGCGGACCTCCCTACGAGCAGTACTTC. It specifies CASSTTSGPPYEQYF.

This sequence joins TRBV23-1 and TRBJ1-1, with D perhaps TRBD1 (6 bases). TRBV23-1 is reported as an ORF; its role is uncertain. This CDR3 comprises 19 residues. V shed 4 bases and J shed 3 bases, with 27 bases lying between them. CDR3 amino acids: CASSLRRRPRTAKYTEAFF. In DNA, the CDR3 is TGCGCCAGCAGTCTACGTCGACGGCCTAGGACAGCGAAATACACTGAAGCTTTCTTT.

This clone was recorded once. This CDR3 reads CASRGVGGGTSGYNEQFF. CDR3 bases: TGTGCCAGCAGGGGGGTCGGTGGGGGGACTAGCGGATACAATGAGCAGTTCTTC. The rearrangement uses TRBV27 and TRBJ2-1, with TRBD2 identical over 11 bases. Losses at the gene ends were 6 bases for V and 4 bases for J; bases not matched to a gene: 14. Germline V gene data show CDR1 as MNHEY and CDR2 as SMNVEV (reference sequence). CDR3 length: 18 residues.

The chain couples TRBV29-1 to TRBJ2-7; 7 bases line up with TRBD2. The germline V gene encodes CDR1 SQVTM and CDR2 ANQGSEA. V was pared by 0 bases and J by 5 bases, with 7 bases of the junction left unmatched. This CDR3 contains 14 residues. The CDR3 region is CSVEEGGRVNEQYF. The DNA of the CDR3 is TGCAGCGTTGAAGAGGGCGGGAGAGTGAACGAGCAGTACTTC.